This entry lists 12 T cell receptor beta chains sequenced from one sample in a study of Graves' ophthalmopathy and Graves' hyperthyroidism. Beta-chain TCR CDR3 regions were amplified from RNA transcripts. HTBI primers primed a first-round RT-PCR, and a second-round multiplex PCR followed. One entry per CDR3 protein, called by TCRdb with MiXCR from the multiplex PCR reads. The data hold over a million distinct CDR3 sequences, with about 35% observed a single time. Input material: peripheral blood or thyroid tissue (not recorded which). These receptor sequences come from an adult man with Graves' hyperthyroidism.

This clonotype was found many times. The chain has TRBV20-1 and TRBJ1-4; D remains unclear. Germline loops: CDR1 DFQATT, CDR2 SNEGSKA (reference sequence). Trimming cost V 3 bases and J 4 bases, with 9 bases left between them. The CDR3 totals 13 residues. As DNA, the CDR3 is TGCAGTGCTAGCCGGGAAAATAATGAAAAACTGTTTTTT. It yields the protein CSASRENNEKLFF.

This clonotype was counted a few times. The gene calls are TRBV20-1 and TRBJ2-7, with 9 positions matching TRBD2. This CDR3 comprises 13 residues. Germline CDR1 and CDR2: DFQATT and SNEGSKA (reference sequence). After removal of 4 bases from V and 3 bases from J, the junction contained 4 bases not matched to a gene. CDR3 sequence (DNA): TGCAGTGCTACGTTAGCGGGGGTCTACGAGCAGTACTTC. Translation: CSATLAGVYEQYF.

This clonotype occurred once. The chain is built from TRBV10-3 and TRBJ1-2; 7 nucleotides match TRBD1. J lost 8 bases, V lost 3 bases, and 15 bases had no gene match. The V gene's germline CDR1 is ENHRY and CDR2 SYGVKD. This CDR3 has 16 amino acids. The CDR3 loop is CAISDFGTGVFGGYTF. In DNA form, the CDR3 reads TGTGCCATCAGTGACTTCGGAACAGGGGTCTTCGGAGGCTACACCTTC.

The CDR3 reads CASREYPGPETQYF. The CDR3 bases are TGTGCCAGCAGGGAGTACCCGGGGCCGGAGACCCAGTACTTC. The chain uses TRBV6-4 and TRBJ2-5, with D possibly called TRBD1 or TRBD2 (5 bases each). With 6 bases removed from V and 5 bases from J, the gap between germline ends came to 16 bases. CDR3 length equals 14 residues. The germline V gene has CDR1 MRHNA and CDR2 SNTAGT.

The V and J genes are TRBV6-5 and TRBJ2-7; tentatively, D is TRBD2 (5 bases). The germline gives CDR1 MNHEY, CDR2 SVGAGI. The CDR3 runs 15 residues. The CDR3 DNA reads as TGTGCTAGAGATCCCCAACGTGAGGGCCTAGAAGAGCAGTACTTC. It specifies CARDPQREGLEEQYF.

This clonotype came up many times. The V call is TRBV7-9, the J call TRBJ2-5; a weak D match, TRBD1 (7 bases). Germline V CDR1 and CDR2: SEHNR, FQNEAQ (reference sequence). Trimming pared 5 bases from V and 5 bases from J, leaving 12 bases between. The CDR3 is 13 residues long. Here the CDR3 reads CASSGGGWETQYF. The CDR3 DNA reads TGTGCCAGCAGCGGAGGGGGCTGGGAGACCCAGTACTTC.

The rearrangement uses TRBV12-3 or TRBV12-4 and TRBJ1-6; no reliable D call. V lost 2 bases to trimming and J lost 9 bases, with 8 bases between them. This CDR3 region has 13 residues. The CDR3 nucleotides are TGTGCCAGCAGTTTAATGAGGAGTTCACCCCTCCACTTT. It yields the protein CASSLMRSSPLHF.

On this clonotype itself: At one end the junction does not follow the germline gene, possibly because of a read error. The chain carries TRBV7-9 and TRBJ2-7; either TRBD1 or TRBD2 may fit D (5 bases each). Germline V lookup: CDR1 SEHNR, CDR2 FQNEAQ (reference sequence). The CDR3 has 11 amino acids. In nucleotides, the CDR3 is TGTGCCAGCAGCCGGGGAGAAGGGGAGTGCTTC. It yields the protein CASSRGEGECF.

This clonotype was counted between two and nine times. The chain carries TRBV6-6 and TRBJ2-5, with 8 bases that match TRBD2. From germline, CDR1 is MNHNY and CDR2 SVGAGI (reference sequence). The CDR3 sequence is 15 residues long. V shed 0 bases and J 5 bases; nucleotides not matched to a gene: 5. CDR3 amino acids: CASSYSDGGGETQYF. The CDR3 DNA follows: TGTGCCAGCAGTTACTCGGATGGCGGGGGGGAGACCCAGTACTTC.

This clonotype appeared a single time. At one end, the junction sequence differs from germline, possibly due to a read error. The chain recombines TRBV2 with TRBJ2-6, with D maybe TRBD1 (5 bases). There are 15 residues in the CDR3. The germline gives CDR1 SNHLY, CDR2 FYNNEI. The CDR3 here is CASTKQESGANVPTF. CDR3 nucleotides: TGTGCCAGCACCAAACAGGAATCTGGGGCCAACGTCCCGACTTTC.

The chain recombines TRBV25-1 with TRBJ1-2; tentatively, D is TRBD1 (5 bases). With 6 bases removed from V and 0 bases from J, the gap between germline ends came to 23 bases. This CDR3 is 18 amino acids long. CDR1 is MGHDK and CDR2 is SYGVNS in the germline V gene. CDR3 loop: CASSLGRVQSTANYGYTF. As DNA, the CDR3 is TGTGCCAGCAGCCTAGGCAGGGTGCAATCTACGGCTAACTATGGCTACACCTTC.

At least ten counts were recorded for this clonotype. V usage is TRBV4-3 and J usage is TRBJ2-5; no reliable D call. This CDR3 has 11 amino acids. Germline CDR1 is LGHNA and CDR2 is YSLEER. V shed 11 bases and J shed 0 bases, with 7 bases lying between them. CDR3 loop: CAPQYQETQYF. Here the CDR3 DNA reads TGCGCCCCCCAATACCAAGAGACCCAGTACTTC.